A single sample gave rise to the 2 T cell receptor beta chains below, sequenced in a study of response to subunit inactivated influenza vaccine. TCRdb reanalysed the RT-PCR reads using MiXCR and keeps one entry per CDR3 protein. The sample includes around 570,000 distinct CDR3 sequences, about 8% of them seen just once. Here the sequenced sample was PBMCs from blood, taken around 25 months after vaccination. The receptors derive from a man aged 50 to 75 who received an inactivated influenza vaccine.

V usage is TRBV10-3 and J usage is TRBJ2-1; D perhaps matches TRBD1 (7 bases). Germline CDR1 reads ENHRY; CDR2 reads SYGVKD. Trimming removed 8 bases at V and 4 bases at J, with 21 bases between. The CDR3 is 16 residues long. The CDR3 loop is CAIGGSTGAGYNEQFF. In DNA form, the CDR3 reads TGTGCCATCGGGGGGTCCACAGGGGCTGGTTACAATGAGCAGTTCTTC.

This clonotype was counted between two and nine times. V gene TRBV4-3 combines with J gene TRBJ2-5; either TRBD1 or TRBD2 may fit D (5 bases each). Germline CDR1 LGHNA, CDR2 YSLEER. CDR3 length: 15 amino acids. V shed 0 bases and J shed 2 bases, with 10 bases lying between them. Here the CDR3 reads CASSQDAGTQETQYF. CDR3 bases: TGCGCCAGCAGCCAAGACGCCGGGACGCAAGAGACCCAGTACTTC.